A single T cell receptor (beta chain) is shown here with its context. The sample belongs to a study of shared T cell receptors in the human thymus. With 3 bases removed from V and 0 bases from J, the gap between germline ends came to 11 bases. CDR3 size: 15 residues. CDR1 LNHDA and CDR2 SQIVND come from the germline V gene (reference sequence). Sequencing used immunoSEQ multiplex PCR; TCRdb keeps in-frame clones, though not all of them. The sample lists about 540,000 clones, 70% to 80% occurring once. The same sample was also used in a study of human thymus T cells. That publication notes: Thymus was obtained from resections taken during corrective heart surgery. V and J genes seemed to be used with bias in thymic and blood repertoires.

The sequence was obtained from a boy younger than two with a congenital heart defect. The V gene is TRBV19, the J gene TRBJ2-5; perhaps TRBD2 as D (6 bases). The sequenced material came from thymocytes. CDR3 sequence reads: CASSISSGDQETQYF. CDR3 coding DNA: TGTGCCAGTAGTATCTCGTCGGGGGACCAAGAGACCCAGTACTTC.